The 19 T cell receptor beta chains below were found in one sample sequenced in a study of blood T cells in healthy people across ages. Primed by a sample-barcoded 5' primer and a J-beta primer mix, a second PCR proceeded for 7 to 11 cycles. TCRdb re-called the 5' RACE reads through MiXCR, storing one row per CDR3 protein. The sample carries about 760,000 distinct CDR3 sequences, roughly 56% recorded once. Sequenced: blood. Receptors originate from a man aged 35-49 years in good health.

The chain recombines TRBV29-1 with TRBJ2-2; no firm D call. V lost 7 bases and J lost 6, with 9 bases in between. The CDR3 runs 11 residues. Germline CDR1 is SQVTM and CDR2 is ANQGSEA. CDR3 bases: TGCAGCGCCTTCGGAGCCGGGGAGCTGTTTTTT. It yields the protein CSAFGAGELFF.

This clonotype was found many times. This sequence joins TRBV5-1 and TRBJ2-3; TRBD2 matches at 12 bases. The CDR3 contains 17 residues. The J segment lost 1 base and the V segment lost 4 bases, leaving 7 bases of the junction unmatched. Germline assignment: CDR1 SGHRS and CDR2 YFSETQ. The CDR3 nucleotides are TGCGCCAGCAGCCCCCGTTGGACTAGCGGGGGCACAGATACGCAGTATTTT. This sequence encodes CASSPRWTSGGTDTQYF.

The chain recombines TRBV20-1 with TRBJ2-7; D perhaps matches TRBD2 (6 bases). The J call could be wrong; TRBJ2-5 is a better fit for the DNA end. The CDR3 is made up of 12 amino acids. Germline CDR1 and CDR2: DFQATT and SNEGSKA (reference sequence). The CDR3 DNA sequence: TGCAGTGCTAGCACGACGCGGGGGACCCAGTACTTC. It is translated as CSASTTRGTQYF.

The chain has TRBV18 and TRBJ1-1; D is unclear. In germline, CDR1 is KGHSH, CDR2 LQKENI. Trimming stripped 1 base from V and 1 base from J, with 10 bases between. The CDR3 sequence is 15 residues long. The CDR3 loop is CASSPQNGGNTEAFF. The CDR3 coding sequence is TGTGCCAGCTCACCACAGAATGGTGGGAACACTGAAGCTTTCTTT.

The genes are TRBV9 and TRBJ2-5; the match to TRBD2 covers 7 bases. V lost 0 bases, J lost 2 bases, and 4 bases stayed unmatched. This CDR3 spans 15 amino acids. Germline V CDR1 and CDR2: SGDLS, YYNGEE. The CDR3 bases are TGTGCCAGCAGCGTAGCTGCCGGGAGGCAAGAGACCCAGTACTTC. Translating gives CASSVAAGRQETQYF.

Regarding this clonotype: An end of the junction differs from the germline gene, which may be a read error. The chain combines TRBV7-2 with TRBJ2-3, with D perhaps being TRBD1 or TRBD2 (5 bases each). The CDR3 loop spans 15 amino acids. The germline V gene encodes CDR1 SGHTA and CDR2 FQGNSA. The CDR3 nucleotides read TGTGCCAGCAGCCGCCGGGGACCTGAGGTGGATACGCTGTATTTT. It specifies CASSRRGPEVDTLYF.

This rearrangement joins TRBV29-1 to TRBJ2-5; D perhaps matches TRBD1 (5 bases). Germline assignment: CDR1 SQVTM and CDR2 ANQGSEA. The CDR3 runs 12 residues. Trimming took off 6 bases at V and 1 base at J, with 9 bases between the two ends. CDR3 protein: CSVTRVQETQYF. In DNA, the CDR3 is TGCAGCGTGACCAGGGTCCAAGAGACCCAGTACTTC.

This clonotype was seen a few times. The rearrangement links TRBV10-2 to TRBJ2-7; D unresolved. Trimming pared 2 bases from V and 3 bases from J, leaving 8 bases between. The CDR3 has 13 residues. CDR1 WSHSY and CDR2 SAAADI come from the germline V gene. CDR3 residues: CASSENVYYEQYF. The DNA for the CDR3 is TGCGCCAGCAGTGAGAACGTCTACTACGAGCAGTACTTC.

The J gene is TRBJ2-7, the V gene TRBV28; D unclear. CDR1 is MDHEN and CDR2 is SYDVKM in the germline V gene. CDR3 length: 13 residues. V shed 5 bases and J shed 2 bases, with 10 bases lying between them. The CDR3 sequence is CASSRSRAYEQYF. The DNA for the CDR3 is TGTGCCAGCAGTAGGAGCAGAGCCTACGAGCAGTACTTC.

This clonotype was counted only a few times. The rearrangement joins TRBV29-1 to TRBJ1-5; 7 bases align to TRBD1. Looked up from germline, CDR1 is SQVTM and CDR2 is ANQGSEA. There are 13 residues in the CDR3. J lost 0 bases, V lost 6 bases, and 2 bases had no gene match. The CDR3 DNA reads TGCAGCGTGGGACAGTATAGCAATCAGCCCCAGCATTTT. Its protein product is CSVGQYSNQPQHF.

The V call is TRBV10-3, the J call TRBJ2-7, with D possibly TRBD2 on 6 matching bases. Germline CDR1 reads ENHRY; CDR2 reads SYGVKD. Trimming left V 4 bases short and J 2 bases short, with 12 bases between. The CDR3 extends over 14 amino acids. The CDR3 protein is CAISAGLRTYEQYF. CDR3 bases: TGTGCCATCAGTGCGGGACTCAGGACCTACGAGCAGTACTTC.

The table lists this clonotype with a few counts. The rearrangement joins TRBV5-1 to TRBJ2-5, with D hard to call. V was pared by 2 bases and J by 3 bases, with 8 bases between. Germline V lookup: CDR1 SGHRS, CDR2 YFSETQ. This CDR3 is built from 13 residues. The CDR3 loop reads CASSFEGKETQYF. CDR3 coding DNA: TGCGCCAGCAGCTTCGAAGGGAAAGAGACCCAGTACTTC.

Remarks on this clonotype: A much larger clone sits a single nucleotide away, making a read error possible. The rearrangement links TRBV12-3 or TRBV12-4 to TRBJ2-5; unclear D gene. The CDR3 has 14 amino acids. The CDR3 reads CASSHPSGQEAQYF. The CDR3 DNA reads TGTGCCAGCAGCCACCCCTCGGGTCAAGAGGCCCAGTACTTC.

This clonotype was seen a few times. V and J are TRBV20-1 and TRBJ1-2, with TRBD1 matching 7 bases. From germline, CDR1 is DFQATT and CDR2 SNEGSKA (reference sequence). J gave up 2 bases and V 3 bases, and 6 bases lay outside the gene matches. The CDR3 is 14 amino acids. CDR3: CSARGGQLNYGYTF. The CDR3 coding sequence is TGCAGTGCTAGGGGGGGACAGCTAAACTATGGCTACACCTTC.

The chain joins TRBV3-1 to TRBJ2-7; no reliable D call. Per germline, CDR1 LGHDT and CDR2 YNNKEL (reference sequence). The V end was cut by 1 base, the J end by 1 base, with 8 bases between. This CDR3 contains 14 residues. The chain's CDR3 is CASSQGGGSYEQYF. The DNA for the CDR3 is TGTGCCAGCAGCCAAGGCGGTGGATCCTACGAGCAGTACTTC.

The count of this clonotype is one. This rearrangement joins TRBV7-9 to TRBJ2-5; D is perhaps TRBD1 or TRBD2 (5 bases each). Germline V lookup: CDR1 SEHNR, CDR2 FQNEAQ (reference sequence). The V end was cut by 1 base, the J end by 1 base, with 13 bases between. The CDR3 contains 16 residues. CDR3 sequence: CASSLGPGRPQETQYF. CDR3 DNA sequence: TGTGCCAGCAGCTTAGGTCCGGGACGGCCCCAAGAGACCCAGTACTTC.

A single count supports this clonotype. The CDR3 loop is CSARVGTGTYEQYF. CDR3 in DNA: TGCAGTGCTAGAGTCGGGACAGGTACCTACGAGCAGTACTTC. The genes are TRBV20-1 and TRBJ2-4, with 8 bases fitting TRBD1. The DNA end is more similar to TRBJ2-7, so the J call may be wrong. Germline V gene lookup returns CDR1 DFQATT and CDR2 SNEGSKA (reference sequence). The CDR3 consists of 14 residues.

The CDR3 is CASSEFRGLYEKLFF. CDR3 sequence (DNA): TGTGCCAGCAGCGAATTCAGGGGATTATATGAAAAACTGTTTTTT. The genes are TRBV2 and TRBJ1-4, with D perhaps TRBD1 (6 bases). The V and J ends lost 6 bases and 6 bases respectively, with 17 bases between them. CDR3 length equals 15 residues. The germline gives CDR1 SNHLY, CDR2 FYNNEI.

V gene TRBV20-1 combines with J gene TRBJ2-5; no reliable D call. CDR1 and CDR2 from the germline V gene are DFQATT and SNEGSKA (reference sequence). The V and J ends lost 3 bases and 6 bases respectively, with 26 bases between them. The CDR3 length is 17 residues. CDR3 sequence (DNA): TGCAGTGCTAGCAGCCTTCGGGCCCTCGCGGAAGTACAGACCCAGTACTTC. This gives the protein CSASSLRALAEVQTQYF.